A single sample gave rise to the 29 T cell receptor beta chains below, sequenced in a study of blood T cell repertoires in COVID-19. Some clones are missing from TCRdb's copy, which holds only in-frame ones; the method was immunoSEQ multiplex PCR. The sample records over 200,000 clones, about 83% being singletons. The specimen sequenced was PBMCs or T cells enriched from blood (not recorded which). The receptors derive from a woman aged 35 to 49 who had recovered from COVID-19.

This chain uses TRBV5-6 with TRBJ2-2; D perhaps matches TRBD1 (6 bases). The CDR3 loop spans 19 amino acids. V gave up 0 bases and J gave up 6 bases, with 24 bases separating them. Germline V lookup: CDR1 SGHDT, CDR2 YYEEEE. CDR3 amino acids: CASSLEAQGFILDSGELFF. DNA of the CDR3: TGTGCCAGCAGCTTGGAAGCCCAGGGGTTTATATTAGACTCCGGGGAGCTGTTTTTT.

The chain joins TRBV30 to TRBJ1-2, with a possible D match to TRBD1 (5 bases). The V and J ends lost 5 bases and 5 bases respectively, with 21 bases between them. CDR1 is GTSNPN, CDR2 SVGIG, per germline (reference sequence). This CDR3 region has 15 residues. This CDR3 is CAWGTQPRGHYGYTF. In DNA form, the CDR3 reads TGTGCCTGGGGGACCCAACCAAGGGGCCATTATGGCTACACCTTC.

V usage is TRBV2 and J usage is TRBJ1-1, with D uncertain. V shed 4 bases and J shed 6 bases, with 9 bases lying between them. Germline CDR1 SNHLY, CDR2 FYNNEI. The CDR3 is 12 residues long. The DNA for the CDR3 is TGTGCCAGCAGTGGTTCGGTGGCTGAAGCTTTCTTT. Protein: CASSGSVAEAFF.

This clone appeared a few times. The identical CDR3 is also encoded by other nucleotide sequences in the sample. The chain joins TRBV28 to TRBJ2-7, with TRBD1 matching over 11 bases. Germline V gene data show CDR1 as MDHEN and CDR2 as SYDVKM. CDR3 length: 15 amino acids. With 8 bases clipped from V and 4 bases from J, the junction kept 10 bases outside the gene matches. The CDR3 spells CASVPTGTGGYEQYF. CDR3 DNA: TGTGCCAGCGTTCCGACCGGGACAGGGGGTTACGAGCAGTACTTC.

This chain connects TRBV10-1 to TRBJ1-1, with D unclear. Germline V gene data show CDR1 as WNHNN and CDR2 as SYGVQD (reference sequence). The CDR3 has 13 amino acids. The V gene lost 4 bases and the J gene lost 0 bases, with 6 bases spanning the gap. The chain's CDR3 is CASSVAVNTEAFF. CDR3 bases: TGCGCCAGCAGTGTCGCAGTGAACACTGAAGCTTTCTTT.

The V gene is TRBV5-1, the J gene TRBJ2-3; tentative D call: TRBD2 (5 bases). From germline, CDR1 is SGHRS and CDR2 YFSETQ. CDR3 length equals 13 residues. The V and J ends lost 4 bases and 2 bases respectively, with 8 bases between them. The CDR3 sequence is CASSLGATDTQYF. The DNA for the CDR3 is TGCGCCAGCAGCCTGGGAGCCACAGATACGCAGTATTTT.

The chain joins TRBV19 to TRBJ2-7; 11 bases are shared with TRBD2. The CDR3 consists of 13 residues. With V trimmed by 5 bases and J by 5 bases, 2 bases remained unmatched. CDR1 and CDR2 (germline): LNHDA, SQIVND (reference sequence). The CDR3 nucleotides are TGTGCCAGTAGTCTGACTAGCGGGAACGAGCAGTACGTC. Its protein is CASSLTSGNEQYV.

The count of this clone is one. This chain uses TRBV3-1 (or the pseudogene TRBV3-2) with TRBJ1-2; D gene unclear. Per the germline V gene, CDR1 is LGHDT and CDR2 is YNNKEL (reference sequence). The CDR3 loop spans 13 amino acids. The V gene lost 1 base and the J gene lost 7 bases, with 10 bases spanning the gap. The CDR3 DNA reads TGTGCCAGCAGCCAAGGGTCCCTCGGTGGCTACACCTTC. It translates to CASSQGSLGGYTF.

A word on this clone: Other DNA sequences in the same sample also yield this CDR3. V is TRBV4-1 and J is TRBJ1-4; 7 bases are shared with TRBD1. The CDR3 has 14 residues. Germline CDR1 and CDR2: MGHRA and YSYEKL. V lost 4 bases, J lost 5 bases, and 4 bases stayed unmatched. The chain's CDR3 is CASSPTGVNEKLFF. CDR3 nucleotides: TGCGCCAGCAGCCCCACAGGGGTCAATGAAAAACTGTTTTTT.

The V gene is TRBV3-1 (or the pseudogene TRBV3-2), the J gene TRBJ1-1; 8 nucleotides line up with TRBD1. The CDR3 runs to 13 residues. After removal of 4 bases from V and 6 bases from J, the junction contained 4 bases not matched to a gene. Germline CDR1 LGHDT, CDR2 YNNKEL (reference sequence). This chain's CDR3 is CASSLQGASEAFF. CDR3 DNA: TGTGCCAGCAGCCTTCAGGGGGCTTCTGAAGCTTTCTTT.

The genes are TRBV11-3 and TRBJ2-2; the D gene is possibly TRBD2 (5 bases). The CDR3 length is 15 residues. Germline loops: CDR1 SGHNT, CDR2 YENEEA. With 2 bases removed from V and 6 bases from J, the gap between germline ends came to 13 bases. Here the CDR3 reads CASSLLSGFSGELFF. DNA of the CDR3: TGTGCCAGCAGCTTACTCAGCGGTTTCTCCGGGGAGCTGTTTTTT. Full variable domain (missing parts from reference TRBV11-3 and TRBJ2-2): EAGVVQSPRYKIIEKKQPVAFWCNPISGHNTLYWYLQNLGQGPELLIRYENEEAVDDSQLPKDRFSAERLKGVDSTLKIQPAELGDSAVYLCASSLLSGFSGELFFGEGSRLTVL.

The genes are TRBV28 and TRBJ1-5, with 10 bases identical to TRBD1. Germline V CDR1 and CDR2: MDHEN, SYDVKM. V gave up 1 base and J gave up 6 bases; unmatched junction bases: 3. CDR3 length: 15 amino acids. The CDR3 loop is CASSLYDRGRQPQHF. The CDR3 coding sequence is TGTGCCAGCAGTTTATATGACAGGGGGCGTCAGCCCCAGCATTTT.

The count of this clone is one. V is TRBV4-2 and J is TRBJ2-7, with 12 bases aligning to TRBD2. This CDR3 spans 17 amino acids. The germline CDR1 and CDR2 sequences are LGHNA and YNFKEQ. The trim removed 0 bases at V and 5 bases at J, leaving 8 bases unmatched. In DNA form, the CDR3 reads TGTGCCAGCAGCCAAGAGAGCCTAGCGGGAGGGGTCCACGAGCAGTACTTC. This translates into CASSQESLAGGVHEQYF.

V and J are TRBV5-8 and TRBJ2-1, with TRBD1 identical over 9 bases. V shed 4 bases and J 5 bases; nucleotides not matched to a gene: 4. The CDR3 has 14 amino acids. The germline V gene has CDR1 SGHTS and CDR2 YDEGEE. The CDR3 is CASSRRDRDNEQFF. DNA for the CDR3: TGTGCCAGCAGCCGCCGGGACAGGGACAATGAGCAGTTCTTC.

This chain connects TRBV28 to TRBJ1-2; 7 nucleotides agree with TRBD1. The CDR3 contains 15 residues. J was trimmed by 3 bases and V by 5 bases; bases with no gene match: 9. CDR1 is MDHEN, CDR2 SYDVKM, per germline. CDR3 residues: CASSLMTGRDYGYTF. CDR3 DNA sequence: TGTGCCAGCAGTCTGATGACAGGGCGAGACTATGGCTACACCTTC.

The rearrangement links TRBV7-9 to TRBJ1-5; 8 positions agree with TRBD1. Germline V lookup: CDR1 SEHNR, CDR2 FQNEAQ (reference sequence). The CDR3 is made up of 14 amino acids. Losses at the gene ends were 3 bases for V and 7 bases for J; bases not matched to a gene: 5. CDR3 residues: CASSFSSGGQPQHF. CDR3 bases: TGTGCCAGCAGCTTTAGTTCAGGGGGCCAGCCCCAGCATTTT. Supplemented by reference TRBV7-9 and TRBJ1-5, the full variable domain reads DTGVSQNPRHKITKRGQNVTFRCDPISEHNRLYWYRQTLGQGPEFLTYFQNEAQLEKSRLLSDRFSAERPKGSFSTLEIQRTEQGDSAMYLCASSFSSGGQPQHFGDGTRLSIL.

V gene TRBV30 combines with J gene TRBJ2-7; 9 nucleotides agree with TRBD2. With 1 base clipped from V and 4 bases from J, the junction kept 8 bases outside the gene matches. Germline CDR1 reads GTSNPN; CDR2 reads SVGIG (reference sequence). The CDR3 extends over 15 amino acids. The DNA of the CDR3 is TGTGCCTGGAGTGAAGGGATAGCGGGGGTGTACGAGCAGTACTTC. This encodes CAWSEGIAGVYEQYF.

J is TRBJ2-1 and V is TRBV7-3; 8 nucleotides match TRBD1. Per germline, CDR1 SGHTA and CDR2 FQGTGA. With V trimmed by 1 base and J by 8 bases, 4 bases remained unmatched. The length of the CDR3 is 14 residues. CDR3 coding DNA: TGTGCCAGCAGCTTAAATCCCAGGGGGCATGAGCAGTTCTTC. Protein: CASSLNPRGHEQFF. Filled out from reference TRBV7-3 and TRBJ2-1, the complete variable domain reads GAGVSQTPSNKVTEKGKYVELRCDPISGHTALYWYRQSLGQGPEFLIYFQGTGAADDSGLPNDRFFAVRPEGSVSTLKIQRTERGDSAVYLCASSLNPRGHEQFFGPGTRLTVL.

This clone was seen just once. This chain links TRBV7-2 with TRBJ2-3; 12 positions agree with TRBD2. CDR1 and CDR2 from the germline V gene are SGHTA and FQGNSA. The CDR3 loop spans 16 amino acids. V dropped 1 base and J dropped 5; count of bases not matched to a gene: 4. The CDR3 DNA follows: TGTGCCAGCAGCTTAGGGACTAGCGGGACGGTAGATACGCAGTATTTT. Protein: CASSLGTSGTVDTQYF. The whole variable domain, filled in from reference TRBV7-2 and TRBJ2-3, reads GAGVSQSPSNKVTEKGKDVELRCDPISGHTALYWYRQSLGQGLEFLIYFQGNSAPDKSGLPSDRFSAERTGGSVSTLTIQRTQQEDSAVYLCASSLGTSGTVDTQYFGPGTRLTVL.

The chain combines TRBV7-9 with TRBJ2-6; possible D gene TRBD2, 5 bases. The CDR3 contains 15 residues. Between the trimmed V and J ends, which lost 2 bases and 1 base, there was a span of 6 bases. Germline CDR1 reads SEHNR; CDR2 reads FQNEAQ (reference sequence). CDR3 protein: CASSLLASGANVLTF. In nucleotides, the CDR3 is TGTGCCAGCAGCTTACTAGCATCTGGGGCCAACGTCCTGACTTTC.

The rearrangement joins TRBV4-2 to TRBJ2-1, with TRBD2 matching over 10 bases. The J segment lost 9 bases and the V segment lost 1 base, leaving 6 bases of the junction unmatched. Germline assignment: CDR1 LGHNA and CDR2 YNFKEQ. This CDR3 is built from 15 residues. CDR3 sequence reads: CASSQVASGRGEQFF. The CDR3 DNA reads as TGTGCCAGCAGCCAAGTCGCTAGCGGGAGAGGTGAGCAGTTCTTC.

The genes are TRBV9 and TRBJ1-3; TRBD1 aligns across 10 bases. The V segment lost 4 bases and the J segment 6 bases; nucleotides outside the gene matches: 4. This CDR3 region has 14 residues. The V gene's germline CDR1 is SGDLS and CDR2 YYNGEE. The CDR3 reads CASSLGTGVNTIYF. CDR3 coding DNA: TGTGCCAGCAGCCTCGGGACAGGGGTAAACACCATATATTTT.

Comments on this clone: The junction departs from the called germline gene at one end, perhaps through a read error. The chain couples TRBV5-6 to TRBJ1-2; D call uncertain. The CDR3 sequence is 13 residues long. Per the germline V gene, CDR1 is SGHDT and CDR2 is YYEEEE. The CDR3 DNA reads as TGTGCCAGCAGCCCCCGGGTGCGGGGAAATCAACTCTTC. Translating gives CASSPRVRGNQLF.

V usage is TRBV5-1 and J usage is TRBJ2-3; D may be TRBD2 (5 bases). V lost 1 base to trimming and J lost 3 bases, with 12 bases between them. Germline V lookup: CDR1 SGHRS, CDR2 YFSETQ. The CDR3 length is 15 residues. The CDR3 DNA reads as TGCGCCAGCAGCTTGTCCGAGGGAAGTACAGATACGCAGTATTTT. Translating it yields CASSLSEGSTDTQYF.

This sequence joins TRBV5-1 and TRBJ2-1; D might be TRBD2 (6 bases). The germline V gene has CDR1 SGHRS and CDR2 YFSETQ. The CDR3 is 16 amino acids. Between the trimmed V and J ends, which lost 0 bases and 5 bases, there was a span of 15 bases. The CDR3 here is CASSLVVTSSNNEQFF. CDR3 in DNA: TGCGCCAGCAGCTTGGTAGTAACTAGCTCTAACAATGAGCAGTTCTTC.

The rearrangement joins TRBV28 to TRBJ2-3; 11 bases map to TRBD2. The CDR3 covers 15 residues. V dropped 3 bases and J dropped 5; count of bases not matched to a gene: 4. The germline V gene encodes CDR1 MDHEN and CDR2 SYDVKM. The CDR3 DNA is TGTGCCAGCAGTTTCCGGCTAGCGGGGGGAGATACGCAGTATTTT. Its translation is CASSFRLAGGDTQYF.

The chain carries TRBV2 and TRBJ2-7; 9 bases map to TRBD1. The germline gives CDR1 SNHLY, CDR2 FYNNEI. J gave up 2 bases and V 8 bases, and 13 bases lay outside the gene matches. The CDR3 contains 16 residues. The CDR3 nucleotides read TGTGCCAGCCCTAGGGCCGGACAGGGGTTCCCCTACGAGCAGTACTTC. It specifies CASPRAGQGFPYEQYF.

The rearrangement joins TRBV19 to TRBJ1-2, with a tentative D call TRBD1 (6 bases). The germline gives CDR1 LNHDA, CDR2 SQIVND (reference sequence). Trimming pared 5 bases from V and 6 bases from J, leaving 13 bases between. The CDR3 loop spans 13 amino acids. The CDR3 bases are TGTGCCAGTAGTCACCGGACAGCTGATGGCTACACCTTC. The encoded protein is CASSHRTADGYTF.

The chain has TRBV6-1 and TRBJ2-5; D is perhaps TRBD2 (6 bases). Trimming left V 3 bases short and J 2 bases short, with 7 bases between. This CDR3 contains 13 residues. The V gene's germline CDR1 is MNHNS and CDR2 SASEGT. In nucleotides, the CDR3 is TGTGCCAGCAGTGAGACTAGACAAGAGACCCAGTACTTC. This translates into CASSETRQETQYF.